Shown below are 4 T cell receptor beta chains from a single sample sequenced in a study of blood T cell repertoires in COVID-19. Sequenced by immunoSEQ multiplex PCR; TCRdb stores in-frame clones only, minus some. The table has over 90,000 clones, roughly 90% seen once. Source material: peripheral blood. These receptors all stem from a woman in her 50s with COVID-19, enrolled during active disease.

The V and J genes are TRBV19 and TRBJ1-2; TRBD1 matches 7 bases. The trim removed 5 bases at V and 4 bases at J, leaving 7 bases unmatched. Germline V gives CDR1 LNHDA, CDR2 SQIVND (reference sequence). This CDR3 spans 14 amino acids. The CDR3 DNA reads TGTGCCAGTAGTGGCCGGGACAGTGGCTATGGCTACACCTTC. The encoded protein is CASSGRDSGYGYTF.

The chain has TRBV14 and TRBJ1-1; 8 nucleotides align to TRBD1. This CDR3 has 14 residues. Per the germline V gene, CDR1 is SGHDN and CDR2 is FVKESK. Germline trimming cut 3 bases from V and 4 bases from J; bases unmatched to any gene: 4. CDR3 sequence: CASSQGQVGTEAFF. CDR3 nucleotides: TGTGCCAGCAGCCAGGGACAGGTTGGCACTGAAGCTTTCTTT.

As DNA, the CDR3 is TGTGCCTGGAGTGCGAAACGGGGACCCCTCCACTTT. Translation: CAWSAKRGPLHF. The gene calls are TRBV30 and TRBJ1-6; D gene ambiguous. V was pared by 1 base and J by 12 bases, with 10 bases between. The CDR3 contains 12 residues. Per the germline V gene, CDR1 is GTSNPN and CDR2 is SVGIG (reference sequence).

The V call is TRBV27, the J call TRBJ1-6, with D possibly TRBD1 on 6 matching bases. CDR3 size: 16 residues. Germline CDR1 reads MNHEY; CDR2 reads SMNVEV (reference sequence). Trimming took 7 bases from V and 8 from J, leaving 21 bases between them. Here the CDR3 DNA reads TGTGCCAGCACCCTCGTGGGAGGGGGGAATGATTCACCCCTCCACTTT. It codes for CASTLVGGGNDSPLHF.